A selection of T cell receptor beta chains follows, all from one sample in a study of shared clonotypes between healthy human individuals. The method was immunoSEQ multiplex PCR; TCRdb's version includes in-frame clones alone and lacks a portion of them. Of 2,500,000 or so clones in the sample, 80% to 95% were seen once. The sequenced material came from naive CD4+ T cells from PBMCs. Source of these receptors: a man aged 18 to 30 in good health. Some clones in this sample may be carry-over from other donors' samples. CDR3s include the opening cysteine and the closing phenylalanine or tryptophan. The D gene is left open where the match is weak. Rows may omit the clone size; those that give it use once, few, many or a size class.

cdr3_nt: TGCGCCAGCAGCTCCCTAGCGGGAGCGAATAATGAGCAGTTCTTC
cdr3_aa: CASSSLAGANNEQFF
clone_size: NA
j_call: TRBJ2-1
v_call: TRBV5-1
d_call: TRBD2

cdr3_nt: TGTGCCATCAGTGAGTCGGGGGTCCAAGAGACCCAGTACTTC
cdr3_aa: CAISESGVQETQYF
clone_size: NA
j_call: TRBJ2-5
v_call: TRBV10-3
d_call: NA

cdr3_nt: TGCAGCGTTGCCACAGGACCCAATGAAAAACTGTTTTTT
cdr3_aa: CSVATGPNEKLFF
clone_size: NA
j_call: TRBJ1-4
v_call: TRBV29-1
d_call: NA

cdr3_nt: TGTGCCAGCAGTGGACAGAAGCCTACCTACGAGCAGTACTTC
cdr3_aa: CASSGQKPTYEQYF
clone_size: NA
j_call: TRBJ2-7
v_call: TRBV6-1
d_call: NA

cdr3_nt: TGCGCCAGCAGCTTAGACAGTGACAATCAGCCCCAGCATTTT
cdr3_aa: CASSLDSDNQPQHF
clone_size: NA
j_call: TRBJ1-5
v_call: TRBV5-1
d_call: NA

cdr3_nt: TGTGCCAGTACCAACAGGGCAAATCAGCCCCAGCATTTT
cdr3_aa: CASTNRANQPQHF
clone_size: once
j_call: TRBJ1-5
v_call: TRBV6-1
d_call: NA

cdr3_nt: TGTGCCAGCTCACCTCCGGGACTAGCGACGAGCACCGGGGAGCTGTTTTTT
cdr3_aa: CASSPPGLATSTGELFF
clone_size: NA
j_call: TRBJ2-2
v_call: TRBV18
d_call: TRBD2

cdr3_nt: TGCGCCAGCAGCTTGGAGGGGTATAGAGGCTACACCTTC
cdr3_aa: CASSLEGYRGYTF
clone_size: NA
j_call: TRBJ1-2
v_call: TRBV5-1
d_call: NA

cdr3_nt: TGTGCCAGCAGCGTAGGTCCGGTGGAGGACACTGAAGCTTTCTTT
cdr3_aa: CASSVGPVEDTEAFF
clone_size: NA
j_call: TRBJ1-1
v_call: TRBV9
d_call: NA

cdr3_nt: TGTGCCAGCAGTATCCGGACAGGAGAGACCCAGTACTTC
cdr3_aa: CASSIRTGETQYF
clone_size: NA
j_call: TRBJ2-5
v_call: TRBV27
d_call: TRBD1

cdr3_nt: TGTGCCAGCAAACGGCGGGTCAACGAGCAGTACTTC
cdr3_aa: CASKRRVNEQYF
clone_size: NA
j_call: TRBJ2-7
v_call: TRBV6-1
d_call: NA

cdr3_nt: TGTGCCTGGAAGGCAGTCTTCTCTCTGGGAAGCTACGAGCAGTACTTC
cdr3_aa: CAWKAVFSLGSYEQYF
clone_size: NA
j_call: TRBJ2-7
v_call: TRBV30
d_call: NA

cdr3_nt: TGTGCCAGCAGCCAGGGGACTAGTGCCGATACGCAGTATTTT
cdr3_aa: CASSQGTSADTQYF
clone_size: NA
j_call: TRBJ2-3
v_call: TRBV11-3
d_call: TRBD2

cdr3_nt: TGCGCCAGCAGCTTGGGTACTAGCGGGATAGGAGAGACCCAGTACTTC
cdr3_aa: CASSLGTSGIGETQYF
clone_size: NA
j_call: TRBJ2-5
v_call: TRBV5-1
d_call: TRBD2

cdr3_nt: TGTGCCAGCAGCTCCTACCCCCCCCTCCGGGACAGAAACTATGGCTACACCTTC
cdr3_aa: CASSSYPPLRDRNYGYTF
clone_size: NA
j_call: TRBJ1-2
v_call: TRBV7-9
d_call: TRBD1

cdr3_nt: TGTGCCAGCAGTTACAGGGCAGGGAGGCAAGAGACCCAGTACTTC
cdr3_aa: CASSYRAGRQETQYF
clone_size: NA
j_call: TRBJ2-5
v_call: TRBV6-5
d_call: NA

cdr3_nt: TGTGCCAGCAGGCCGCAGGGTGGGGAAAAACTGTTTTTT
cdr3_aa: CASRPQGGEKLFF
clone_size: NA
j_call: TRBJ1-4
v_call: TRBV28
d_call: NA

cdr3_nt: TGTGCCTGGAGTGTAGGTACAGGGATCTACGAGCAGTACTTC
cdr3_aa: CAWSVGTGIYEQYF
clone_size: NA
j_call: TRBJ2-7
v_call: TRBV30
d_call: NA

cdr3_nt: TGTGCCAGCAGTCTAGCGGCCGGGGAGCTGTTTTTT
cdr3_aa: CASSLAAGELFF
clone_size: NA
j_call: TRBJ2-2
v_call: TRBV2
d_call: TRBD2

cdr3_nt: TGCGCCAGCAGCCAGTCGGCGGGAGTTACCGGGGAGCTGTTTTTT
cdr3_aa: CASSQSAGVTGELFF
clone_size: NA
j_call: TRBJ2-2
v_call: TRBV5-1
d_call: TRBD2

cdr3_nt: TGTGCCAGCAGCTTAGCATCCACCACTGAAGCTTTCTTT
cdr3_aa: CASSLASTTEAFF
clone_size: NA
j_call: TRBJ1-1
v_call: TRBV7-2
d_call: NA

cdr3_nt: TGTGCCAGCAGCTTTATTGTAGGGACCATGAACACTGAAGCTTTCTTT
cdr3_aa: CASSFIVGTMNTEAFF
clone_size: NA
j_call: TRBJ1-1
v_call: TRBV7-9
d_call: NA

cdr3_nt: TGCGCCAGCAGCTTGGGAAGGTTAGCGGGAGGATCGGAGACCCAGTACTTC
cdr3_aa: CASSLGRLAGGSETQYF
clone_size: NA
j_call: TRBJ2-5
v_call: TRBV5-1
d_call: TRBD2

cdr3_nt: TGCGCCAGCAGTGGGAACTCTTGGCGTGTAAAGTACCAAGAGACCCAGTACTTC
cdr3_aa: CASSGNSWRVKYQETQYF
clone_size: NA
j_call: TRBJ2-5
v_call: TRBV10-1
d_call: NA

cdr3_nt: TGCGCCAGCGGACTAGGACTAGCAGCTAGCACAGATACGCAGTATTTT
cdr3_aa: CASGLGLAASTDTQYF
clone_size: NA
j_call: TRBJ2-3
v_call: TRBV5-1
d_call: TRBD2

cdr3_nt: TGCGCCAGCAGCCAAGACCGAACCACCATTCAGTACTTC
cdr3_aa: CASSQDRTTIQYF
clone_size: NA
j_call: TRBJ2-4
v_call: TRBV4-3
d_call: NA

cdr3_nt: TGTGCCAGCAGCCCGGGAGGGGGTACAGATACGCAGTATTTT
cdr3_aa: CASSPGGGTDTQYF
clone_size: NA
j_call: TRBJ2-3
v_call: TRBV5-4
d_call: TRBD2

cdr3_nt: TGTGCCAGCAGCGTAGAGGGACACCCTCAAGAGACCCAGTACTTC
cdr3_aa: CASSVEGHPQETQYF
clone_size: NA
j_call: TRBJ2-5
v_call: TRBV9
d_call: NA

cdr3_nt: TGTGCCAGCAGCAGAGCGGGAGGAGGGACCGGGGAGCTGTTTTTT
cdr3_aa: CASSRAGGGTGELFF
clone_size: NA
j_call: TRBJ2-2
v_call: TRBV5-4
d_call: TRBD2

cdr3_nt: TGTGCCAGCCATACTAGCGGTACCTACGAGCAGTACTTC
cdr3_aa: CASHTSGTYEQYF
clone_size: NA
j_call: TRBJ2-7
v_call: TRBV28
d_call: TRBD2

cdr3_nt: TGTGCCAGCAGCTTAGGAGGCGTCAACTACGAGCAGTACTTC
cdr3_aa: CASSLGGVNYEQYF
clone_size: NA
j_call: TRBJ2-7
v_call: TRBV7-9
d_call: NA

cdr3_nt: TGTGCCAGCAGCTTAACGCGGGACTCACCGGGGACCCAGTACTTC
cdr3_aa: CASSLTRDSPGTQYF
clone_size: NA
j_call: TRBJ2-5
v_call: TRBV7-9
d_call: NA

cdr3_nt: TGTGCCAGCAGCGTCACCGGGACAGGGGTATTAGGCAATGAGCAGTTCTTC
cdr3_aa: CASSVTGTGVLGNEQFF
clone_size: NA
j_call: TRBJ2-1
v_call: TRBV9
d_call: TRBD1

cdr3_nt: TGTGCCAGCAGCTACCTCGAGGACCCGGCCTACGAGCAGTACTTC
cdr3_aa: CASSYLEDPAYEQYF
clone_size: NA
j_call: TRBJ2-7
v_call: TRBV7-6
d_call: NA

cdr3_nt: TGTGCCAGCAGTTTCCGCCGCGGGGACACCGGGGAGCTGTTTTTT
cdr3_aa: CASSFRRGDTGELFF
clone_size: NA
j_call: TRBJ2-2
v_call: TRBV5-4
d_call: NA

cdr3_nt: TGTGCCAGCAGCCAGGTACTAGCGGGACTCTCCTACAATGAGCAGTTCTTC
cdr3_aa: CASSQVLAGLSYNEQFF
clone_size: NA
j_call: TRBJ2-1
v_call: TRBV14
d_call: TRBD2

cdr3_nt: TGTGCCAGCAGTCGTGAGGGAGGTGATGGAAACACCATATATTTT
cdr3_aa: CASSREGGDGNTIYF
clone_size: NA
j_call: TRBJ1-3
v_call: TRBV2
d_call: NA

cdr3_nt: TGTGCCAGCAGCTTTTCGATGGGCCTGGAGACAGGAGTCTACGAGCAGTACTTC
cdr3_aa: CASSFSMGLETGVYEQYF
clone_size: NA
j_call: TRBJ2-7
v_call: TRBV7-6
d_call: NA

cdr3_nt: TGTGCCACCTACGGGACTAGCAATCTCAATGAGCAGTTCTTC
cdr3_aa: CATYGTSNLNEQFF
clone_size: NA
j_call: TRBJ2-1
v_call: TRBV28
d_call: TRBD2

cdr3_nt: TGTGCCAGCAGCCCCCTAAGGGAGAGCTCCTACAATGAGCAGTTCTTC
cdr3_aa: CASSPLRESSYNEQFF
clone_size: NA
j_call: TRBJ2-1
v_call: TRBV7-2
d_call: NA

cdr3_nt: TGTGCCAGCAGTGCCGGAGGGGGCTGGGAAAAACTGTTTTTT
cdr3_aa: CASSAGGGWEKLFF
clone_size: NA
j_call: TRBJ1-4
v_call: TRBV6-1
d_call: TRBD1

cdr3_nt: TGTGCCAGCAGGGAAGAGGGGGAAGGGGCTTTCTTT
cdr3_aa: CASREEGEGAFF
clone_size: once
j_call: TRBJ1-1
v_call: TRBV28
d_call: NA

cdr3_nt: TGCAGCGCTATGACCAGCTCCTACGAGCAGTACTTC
cdr3_aa: CSAMTSSYEQYF
clone_size: NA
j_call: TRBJ2-7
v_call: TRBV29-1
d_call: NA

cdr3_nt: TGTGCCAGCAGTACGCCTGGGACAGGCTTAAACACTGAAGCTTTCTTT
cdr3_aa: CASSTPGTGLNTEAFF
clone_size: few
j_call: TRBJ1-1
v_call: TRBV28
d_call: TRBD1

cdr3_nt: TGTGCCAGCGCCTCAACGACAGGGTTGGGTCAGCCCCAGCATTTT
cdr3_aa: CASASTTGLGQPQHF
clone_size: NA
j_call: TRBJ1-5
v_call: TRBV6-5
d_call: TRBD1

cdr3_nt: TGTGCCAGCAGCCGTTCTGGGATCGGGAGCAATGAGCAGTTCTTC
cdr3_aa: CASSRSGIGSNEQFF
clone_size: NA
j_call: TRBJ2-1
v_call: TRBV7-2
d_call: NA

cdr3_nt: TGTGCCAGCAGCTACGACTCCATTGCACGGAAGAGCTCCTACAATGAGCAGTTCTTC
cdr3_aa: CASSYDSIARKSSYNEQFF
clone_size: NA
j_call: TRBJ2-1
v_call: TRBV7-8
d_call: NA

cdr3_nt: TGTGCCAGCAGTGATTCCTTCACTGAAGCTTTCTTT
cdr3_aa: CASSDSFTEAFF
clone_size: NA
j_call: TRBJ1-1
v_call: TRBV6-1
d_call: NA

cdr3_nt: TGTGCCAGCACCTCGGGCCGGGAAGTGAACACTGAAGCTTTCTTT
cdr3_aa: CASTSGREVNTEAFF
clone_size: NA
j_call: TRBJ1-1
v_call: TRBV6-6
d_call: NA

cdr3_nt: TGTGCCAGCAGTCCCGGGGGGCAAGACACTGAAGCTTTCTTT
cdr3_aa: CASSPGGQDTEAFF
clone_size: NA
j_call: TRBJ1-1
v_call: TRBV28
d_call: NA

cdr3_nt: TGTGCCAGCAGTTCTAGCGGGAGGGCCTCAGGAGAGCAGTACTTC
cdr3_aa: CASSSSGRASGEQYF
clone_size: NA
j_call: TRBJ2-7
v_call: TRBV28
d_call: TRBD2

cdr3_nt: TGTGCCAGCAGCCTGGGACTAGCGGGCGAGACCCAGTACTTC
cdr3_aa: CASSLGLAGETQYF
clone_size: NA
j_call: TRBJ2-5
v_call: TRBV9
d_call: TRBD2

cdr3_nt: TGTGCCTGGAGTGTACGGAATGAAAAACTGTTTTTT
cdr3_aa: CAWSVRNEKLFF
clone_size: few
j_call: TRBJ1-4
v_call: TRBV30
d_call: NA

cdr3_nt: TGTGCCATCAGTGAGACATGGACTGAAGCTTTCTTT
cdr3_aa: CAISETWTEAFF
clone_size: NA
j_call: TRBJ1-1
v_call: TRBV10-3
d_call: NA